These T cell receptor beta chains were read from a single sample in a study of T cells in Graves' hyperthyroidism and ophthalmopathy. TCRdb itself ran the multiplex PCR reads through MiXCR, one entry per CDR3 protein. The sample yields roughly 700,000 distinct CDR3 sequences, about 14% seen once. Sequenced input: blood. The source is a woman under 30 with Graves' hyperthyroidism. The CDR3 runs from the conserved cysteine through the conserved F or W. A D gene is named only where the DNA matches it firmly. Rows may omit the clone size; those that give it use once, few, many or a size class.

j_gene: TRBJ2-7
v_gene: TRBV11-2
abundance: many
d_gene: TRBD1
CDR3nt: TGTGCCAGCAGCTATACCGGACAGGGAGGTAGCGAGCAGTACTTC
CDR3aa: CASSYTGQGGSEQYF

j_gene: TRBJ2-1
v_gene: TRBV7-9
abundance: few
d_gene: .
CDR3nt: TGTGCCAGCAGCTTAGAGTTCGGGGCGGGGGAGCAGTTCTTC
CDR3aa: CASSLEFGAGEQFF

j_gene: TRBJ1-5
v_gene: TRBV6-1
abundance: few
d_gene: .
CDR3nt: TGTGCCAGCAGTCCCCAGGCAGTCAATCAGCCCCAGCATTTT
CDR3aa: CASSPQAVNQPQHF

j_gene: TRBJ1-1
v_gene: TRBV6-6
abundance: many
d_gene: TRBD1
CDR3nt: TGTGCCAGCAGTTACTCGACAGGGATGAACACTGAAGCTTTCTTT
CDR3aa: CASSYSTGMNTEAFF

j_gene: TRBJ2-1
v_gene: TRBV6-1
abundance: .
d_gene: TRBD1
CDR3nt: TGTGCCAGCAGTGGGCAAGACAGGGGGCGAATAAATGAGCAGTTCTTC
CDR3aa: CASSGQDRGRINEQFF

j_gene: TRBJ2-5
v_gene: TRBV7-8
abundance: many
d_gene: .
CDR3nt: TGTGCCAGCAGCTTAGAGCCGGAGGTATTCAGGGAGACCCAGTACTTC
CDR3aa: CASSLEPEVFRETQYF

j_gene: TRBJ2-1
v_gene: TRBV18
abundance: few
d_gene: TRBD2
CDR3nt: TGTGCCAGCTCACCCATATCCGGGGGGGTTGAGCCGTTCTTC
CDR3aa: CASSPISGGVEPFF

j_gene: TRBJ2-1
v_gene: TRBV7-2
abundance: few
d_gene: .
CDR3nt: TGTGCCAGCAGCCGGGGACGTACCGATGAGCAGTTCTTC
CDR3aa: CASSRGRTDEQFF

j_gene: TRBJ1-5
v_gene: TRBV19
abundance: few
d_gene: .
CDR3nt: TGTGCCAGTAGGACCTCCCTGGGGGCGAGCAATCAGCCCCAGCATTTT
CDR3aa: CASRTSLGASNQPQHF

j_gene: TRBJ2-7
v_gene: TRBV12-3/TRBV12-4
abundance: many
d_gene: TRBD2
CDR3nt: TGTGCCAGCAGGGGACTAGCGGGAGGGCACGAGCAGTACTTC
CDR3aa: CASRGLAGGHEQYF

j_gene: TRBJ2-3
v_gene: TRBV4-3
abundance: few
d_gene: TRBD2
CDR3nt: TGCGCCAGCAGCCAAGATCGGGGGGCGGGACTAGCAGCAGATACGCAGTATTTT
CDR3aa: CASSQDRGAGLAADTQYF

j_gene: TRBJ1-4
v_gene: TRBV6-1
abundance: many
d_gene: TRBD1
CDR3nt: TGTGCCAGCAGTGGAATATGGACAGGGAGGAATGAAAAACTGTTTTTT
CDR3aa: CASSGIWTGRNEKLFF

j_gene: TRBJ1-4
v_gene: TRBV6-2/TRBV6-3
abundance: .
d_gene: .
CDR3nt: TGTGCCAGCAGGAGTCCGGGGGCTAGAAAACTGTTTTTT
CDR3aa: CASRSPGARKLFF

j_gene: TRBJ1-5
v_gene: TRBV20-1
abundance: .
d_gene: TRBD1
CDR3nt: TGCAGTGCTAGAGATCGGGCAGGGGGATGGAGCAATCAGCCCCAGCATTTT
CDR3aa: CSARDRAGGWSNQPQHF

j_gene: TRBJ2-7
v_gene: TRBV13
abundance: few
d_gene: .
CDR3nt: TGTGCCAGCAGCTTTAGGGGGACCTCCTACGAGCAGTACTTC
CDR3aa: CASSFRGTSYEQYF

j_gene: TRBJ1-1
v_gene: TRBV4-1
abundance: .
d_gene: TRBD1
CDR3nt: TGCGCCAGCAGCCACGGCCGAAGGGGGCGGACAGCTTTCTTT
CDR3aa: CASSHGRRGRTAFF

j_gene: TRBJ1-4
v_gene: TRBV18
abundance: many
d_gene: .
CDR3nt: TGTGCCAGCTCACCCTCCTACCCAGGGTCAACTAATGAAAAACTGTTTTTT
CDR3aa: CASSPSYPGSTNEKLFF

j_gene: TRBJ2-7
v_gene: TRBV20-1
abundance: many
d_gene: .
CDR3nt: TGCAGTGCTAGTCCCCTCAGTGTCCGGGAGCTCGCCTACGAGCAGTACTTC
CDR3aa: CSASPLSVRELAYEQYF

j_gene: TRBJ2-7
v_gene: TRBV7-8
abundance: many
d_gene: .
CDR3nt: TGTGCCAGCAGCTTATCGAGTGTGGTTTTGAGCTCCTACGAGCAGTACTTC
CDR3aa: CASSLSSVVLSSYEQYF

j_gene: TRBJ2-3
v_gene: TRBV11-2
abundance: many
d_gene: .
CDR3nt: TGTGCCAGCAGCTTAGGATCTAGGGGGACGATTGGCACAGATACGCAGTATTTT
CDR3aa: CASSLGSRGTIGTDTQYF

j_gene: TRBJ2-7
v_gene: TRBV12-3/TRBV12-4
abundance: many
d_gene: .
CDR3nt: TGTGCCAGCACCCGGGACCCAGTGGGGGAGCAGTACTTC
CDR3aa: CASTRDPVGEQYF

j_gene: TRBJ2-7
v_gene: TRBV4-1
abundance: .
d_gene: TRBD1
CDR3nt: TGCGCCAGCAGCCCCAGACAGGGGGCGGACTCCGAGCAGTACTTC
CDR3aa: CASSPRQGADSEQYF

j_gene: TRBJ1-1
v_gene: TRBV6-1
abundance: many
d_gene: .
CDR3nt: TGTGCCAGCAGCGTTGTCCGAAAAAAGGGACCACGTACTACTGAAGCTTTCTTT
CDR3aa: CASSVVRKKGPRTTEAFF

j_gene: TRBJ2-5
v_gene: TRBV7-8
abundance: few
d_gene: TRBD2
CDR3nt: TGTGCCAGCAGCTGGGACCTAGCGGTGGGAGAGACCCAGTACTTC
CDR3aa: CASSWDLAVGETQYF

j_gene: TRBJ1-5
v_gene: TRBV15
abundance: .
d_gene: .
CDR3nt: TGTGCCACGAGCAAGACGGAAACCAATCAGCCCCAGCATTTT
CDR3aa: CATSKTETNQPQHF

j_gene: TRBJ1-1
v_gene: TRBV19
abundance: many
d_gene: TRBD1
CDR3nt: TGTGCCAGTATAGGACGGTCAGGGGGGAAAGCCGCTTTCTTT
CDR3aa: CASIGRSGGKAAFF

j_gene: TRBJ2-5
v_gene: TRBV10-3
abundance: few
d_gene: TRBD2
CDR3nt: TGTGCCAGTTGGGCGGGAGTCCGAGAGACCCAGTACTTC
CDR3aa: CASWAGVRETQYF

j_gene: TRBJ2-3
v_gene: TRBV20-1
abundance: many
d_gene: TRBD2
CDR3nt: TGCAGTGCTAGAGGACTAGCGGGAGACTCAGATACGCAGTATTTT
CDR3aa: CSARGLAGDSDTQYF

j_gene: TRBJ2-1
v_gene: TRBV7-2
abundance: .
d_gene: TRBD1
CDR3nt: TGTGCCAGCAGCTTAATCGCCCGGGACAGGGCGTTCTTC
CDR3aa: CASSLIARDRAFF

j_gene: TRBJ2-1
v_gene: TRBV14
abundance: .
d_gene: TRBD2
CDR3nt: TGTGCCAGCAGCCATCTCTCGGCGGGAGGACTAAACAATGAGCAGTTCTTC
CDR3aa: CASSHLSAGGLNNEQFF

j_gene: TRBJ1-2
v_gene: TRBV24-1
abundance: few
d_gene: TRBD1
CDR3nt: TGTGCCACCAGTGATTCTCGGACAGGGAGAGGTACTAACTATGGCTACACCTTC
CDR3aa: CATSDSRTGRGTNYGYTF

j_gene: TRBJ2-1
v_gene: TRBV12-3/TRBV12-4
abundance: many
d_gene: TRBD2
CDR3nt: TGTGCCAGCAGACCCGGGACTAGCGGTAAAAATGAGCAGTTCTTC
CDR3aa: CASRPGTSGKNEQFF

j_gene: TRBJ2-2
v_gene: TRBV5-5
abundance: many
d_gene: .
CDR3nt: TGTGCCAGCAGCTTGGGGGCAGGGTACACCGGGGAGCTGTTTTTT
CDR3aa: CASSLGAGYTGELFF

j_gene: TRBJ2-7
v_gene: TRBV7-9
abundance: many
d_gene: .
CDR3nt: TGTGCCAGCAGCTCGAGCGAGCAGTACTTC
CDR3aa: CASSSSEQYF

j_gene: TRBJ2-3
v_gene: TRBV13
abundance: few
d_gene: TRBD2
CDR3nt: TGTGCCAGCAGCCCCGCCGGTCGGGAGGCCGGAGATACGCAGTATTTT
CDR3aa: CASSPAGREAGDTQYF

j_gene: TRBJ2-4
v_gene: TRBV3-1
abundance: few
d_gene: TRBD2
CDR3nt: TGTGCCAGCAGCCGCGCGGGGGGAAACATTCAGTACTTC
CDR3aa: CASSRAGGNIQYF

j_gene: TRBJ1-6
v_gene: TRBV18
abundance: few
d_gene: TRBD1
CDR3nt: TGTGCCAGCTCACCCCAGATTGGACAGGGCGAGGCTAATTCACCCCTCCACTTT
CDR3aa: CASSPQIGQGEANSPLHF

j_gene: TRBJ2-7
v_gene: TRBV6-2/TRBV6-3
abundance: few
d_gene: TRBD1
CDR3nt: TGTGCCACCATGAAAGCAGTTAGAGGTTCGCGGGACAGGACCAACTACGAGCAGTACTTC
CDR3aa: CATMKAVRGSRDRTNYEQYF

j_gene: TRBJ2-7
v_gene: TRBV29-1
abundance: .
d_gene: .
CDR3nt: TGCAGCGTTCTTGGCTTCGGGGTCTACGAGCAGTACTTC
CDR3aa: CSVLGFGVYEQYF

j_gene: TRBJ1-1
v_gene: TRBV2
abundance: .
d_gene: TRBD1
CDR3nt: TGTGCCAGCACCGGGACAGCGAACACTGAAGCTTTCTTT
CDR3aa: CASTGTANTEAFF

j_gene: TRBJ1-2
v_gene: TRBV29-1
abundance: .
d_gene: .
CDR3nt: TGCAGCGTTGACGAGGGCTCCTATGGCTACACCTTC
CDR3aa: CSVDEGSYGYTF

j_gene: TRBJ2-1
v_gene: TRBV20-1
abundance: many
d_gene: .
CDR3nt: TGCAGTGCTAGCAGGTCCGGGGGCTTCTCCTACAATGAGCAGTTCTTC
CDR3aa: CSASRSGGFSYNEQFF

j_gene: TRBJ2-7
v_gene: TRBV20-1
abundance: many
d_gene: .
CDR3nt: TGCAGTGCTAGAGTATTTCGAGGGACGGACTCCTACGAGCAGTACTTC
CDR3aa: CSARVFRGTDSYEQYF

j_gene: TRBJ2-7
v_gene: TRBV7-9
abundance: few
d_gene: .
CDR3nt: TGTGCCAGCAGCTCAACGATCATCACGAACAGGGATGCCCACGAGCAGTACTTC
CDR3aa: CASSSTIITNRDAHEQYF

j_gene: TRBJ2-2
v_gene: TRBV30
abundance: .
d_gene: TRBD2
CDR3nt: TGTGCCTGGAGTGTCTGGCGGGAGGGCGGGGAGCTGTTTTTT
CDR3aa: CAWSVWREGGELFF

j_gene: TRBJ2-7
v_gene: TRBV7-8
abundance: many
d_gene: .
CDR3nt: TGTGCCAGCAGCTCCGAATACCTAGCGTACCCCTACGAGCAGTACTTC
CDR3aa: CASSSEYLAYPYEQYF

j_gene: TRBJ1-3
v_gene: TRBV18
abundance: many
d_gene: .
CDR3nt: TGTGCCAGCTCACCATCTGGAAACACCATATATTTT
CDR3aa: CASSPSGNTIYF

j_gene: TRBJ1-5
v_gene: TRBV6-1
abundance: few
d_gene: .
CDR3nt: TGTGCCAGCAGTAGAGGGGGGCTCCTAGGTAGTCAGCCCCAGCATTTT
CDR3aa: CASSRGGLLGSQPQHF

j_gene: TRBJ2-1
v_gene: TRBV10-3
abundance: many
d_gene: .
CDR3nt: TGTGCCATCAGTGGAGAACAGGGTGTTTACAATGAGCAGTTCTTC
CDR3aa: CAISGEQGVYNEQFF